The next 29 T cell receptor beta chains were all read from a single sample in a study of T cells in localized non-small cell lung cancer. Assay used: immunoSEQ multiplex PCR; TCRdb lists only in-frame clones, some missing. The sample has just under 80,000 clones; around 80% are singletons. The sample in question was peripheral blood, obtained before any cancer treatment. These receptors all stem from a female donor of 60 years or more with stage I lung adenocarcinoma.

V and J are TRBV7-2 and TRBJ1-4; 7 bases are shared with TRBD1. The ends lost 7 bases at V and 3 bases at J; junction bases unmatched: 5. The CDR3 totals 14 residues. CDR1 is SGHTA and CDR2 is FQGNSA in the germline V gene. CDR3 protein: CASMPGTANEKLFF. CDR3 nucleotide sequence: TGTGCCAGCATGCCCGGGACAGCTAATGAAAAACTGTTTTTT.

The rearrangement joins TRBV11-2 to TRBJ2-7; D is unresolved. The CDR3 covers 17 residues. V gave up 0 bases and J gave up 2 bases, with 17 bases separating them. Per the germline V gene, CDR1 is SGHAT and CDR2 is FQNNGV. The CDR3 DNA sequence: TGTGCCAGCAGCTTAGATAGCCGCGTGAGACCCGCCTACGAGCAGTACTTC. Protein: CASSLDSRVRPAYEQYF. Looking up the rest from reference TRBV11-2 and TRBJ2-7 gives the full variable domain: EAGVAQSPRYKIIEKRQSVAFWCNPISGHATLYWYQQILGQGPKLLIQFQNNGVVDDSQLPKDRFSAERLKGVDSTLKIQPAKLEDSAVYLCASSLDSRVRPAYEQYFGPGTRLTVT.

The gene calls are TRBV11-2 and TRBJ1-2; 11 nucleotides line up with TRBD1. The ends lost 3 bases at V and 7 bases at J; junction bases unmatched: 7. The CDR3 loop spans 15 amino acids. CDR1 is SGHAT and CDR2 is FQNNGV in the germline V gene. The CDR3 sequence: CASSLDWTGGSGYTF. Here the CDR3 DNA reads TGTGCCAGCAGCTTGGACTGGACAGGGGGCTCTGGCTACACCTTC. Together with reference TRBV11-2 and TRBJ1-2, the CDR3 gives the full variable domain: EAGVAQSPRYKIIEKRQSVAFWCNPISGHATLYWYQQILGQGPKLLIQFQNNGVVDDSQLPKDRFSAERLKGVDSTLKIQPAKLEDSAVYLCASSLDWTGGSGYTFGSGTRLTVV.

The J gene is TRBJ1-1, the V gene TRBV11-1, with 10 nucleotides matching TRBD1. With V trimmed by 5 bases and J by 6 bases, 6 bases remained unmatched. Germline V gene sequence: CDR1 SGHAT, CDR2 FQDESV (reference sequence). The CDR3 totals 14 residues. The CDR3 nucleotides are TGTGCCAGCAGCCCGTCGGGACAGGGGTCTGAAGCTTTCTTT. Translating gives CASSPSGQGSEAFF.

V is TRBV27 and J is TRBJ1-5; D might be TRBD1 (5 bases). CDR1 MNHEY and CDR2 SMNVEV come from the germline V gene (reference sequence). The ends were cut back, 0 bases at V and 2 bases at J, with 17 bases in the middle. The CDR3 extends over 18 amino acids. The chain's CDR3 is CASSLSWQGGRGNQPQHF. The CDR3 coding sequence is TGTGCCAGCAGTTTATCGTGGCAGGGAGGTCGAGGCAATCAGCCCCAGCATTTT.

V and J are TRBV27 and TRBJ2-6, with D perhaps matching TRBD1 or TRBD2 (5 bases each). Trimming cost V 4 bases and J 4 bases, with 20 bases left between them. The CDR3 consists of 18 residues. The germline gives CDR1 MNHEY, CDR2 SMNVEV (reference sequence). The CDR3 region has the DNA TGTGCCAGCAGTTCCCTATGGGACCGGACTTTGGGGGCCAACGTCCTGACTTTC. As protein: CASSSLWDRTLGANVLTF. Looking up the rest from reference TRBV27 and TRBJ2-6 gives the full variable domain: EAQVTQNPRYLITVTGKKLTVTCSQNMNHEYMSWYRQDPGLGLRQIYYSMNVEVTDKGDVPEGYKVSRKEKRNFPLILESPSPNQTSLYFCASSSLWDRTLGANVLTFGAGSRLTVL.

The chain is built from TRBV7-9 and TRBJ2-1, with D possibly matching TRBD2 (7 bases). The germline V gene encodes CDR1 SEHNR and CDR2 FQNEAQ (reference sequence). Deletions cut 5 bases from V and 3 bases from J, with 17 bases between. The CDR3 length is 16 residues. CDR3 bases: TGTGCCAGCAGCCAGGCCGGGGGGCCGGACTACAATGAGCAGTTCTTC. Translating gives CASSQAGGPDYNEQFF.

This sequence joins TRBV4-1 and TRBJ2-3; TRBD1 matches 8 bases. Trimming took 3 bases from V and 5 from J; bases not matched to a gene: 10. The CDR3 extends over 16 amino acids. Germline loops: CDR1 MGHRA, CDR2 YSYEKL. The CDR3 DNA reads TGCGCCAGCAGCCAGGCGAGGCAGGGGGCGAGAGATACGCAGTATTTT. Amino acids: CASSQARQGARDTQYF.

The CDR3, as DNA: TGTGCCAGCAGCCCCAAGGTGGGTAGCGACAATGAGCAGTTCTTC. This encodes CASSPKVGSDNEQFF. The chain links TRBV7-9 to TRBJ2-1; perhaps TRBD2 as D (5 bases). The CDR3 covers 15 residues. Trimming removed 5 bases at V and 5 bases at J, with 16 bases between. The germline CDR1 and CDR2 sequences are SEHNR and FQNEAQ (reference sequence).

By its share, this clone is medium-sized. The rearrangement joins TRBV19 to TRBJ1-1; TRBD1 matches at 8 bases. CDR1 LNHDA and CDR2 SQIVND come from the germline V gene (reference sequence). J gave up 3 bases and V 2 bases, and 5 bases lay outside the gene matches. The CDR3 sequence is 15 residues long. The CDR3 nucleotides read TGTGCCAGTAGTATACCGGGACAGGCGGACACTGAAGCTTTCTTT. Residues: CASSIPGQADTEAFF.

This clone has more than one count but fewer than ten. J is TRBJ1-1 and V is TRBV6-5; D gene uncertain. Trimming shortened V by 8 bases and J by 5 bases, and 12 bases separated the two germline ends. The CDR3 has 12 residues. Per germline, CDR1 MNHEY and CDR2 SVGAGI. DNA for the CDR3: TGTGCCAGCTCTACTTGGGAAACTGAAGCTTTCTTT. Translation gives CASSTWETEAFF.

This chain connects TRBV5-4 to TRBJ2-3; TRBD1 matches at 10 bases. The CDR3 sequence is 16 residues long. The V and J ends lost 4 bases and 2 bases, in that order; junction bases with no gene match: 7. The germline gives CDR1 SGHNT, CDR2 YYREEE (reference sequence). Written as DNA, the CDR3 is TGTGCCAGCAGCCGACCCCGACAGGGGGCCACAGATACGCAGTATTTT. Its protein product is CASSRPRQGATDTQYF.

V and J are TRBV9 and TRBJ2-1; no reliable D call. This CDR3 is 14 amino acids long. The germline CDR1 and CDR2 sequences are SGDLS and YYNGEE. The ends were cut back, 2 bases at V and 7 bases at J, with 13 bases in the middle. The CDR3 DNA reads TGTGCCAGCAGCGTCGCGATCCTGGGGAATGAGCAGTTCTTC. This sequence encodes CASSVAILGNEQFF.

CDR3 amino acids: CASSGGQSSGNTIYF. CDR3 DNA: TGCGCCAGCAGCGGGGGACAGAGCTCTGGAAACACCATATATTTT. V is TRBV5-1 and J is TRBJ1-3; TRBD1 matches 7 bases. The CDR3 totals 15 residues. Germline CDR1 SGHRS, CDR2 YFSETQ. Unmatched junction bases numbered 4, after V lost 4 bases and J lost 0 bases.

The chain uses TRBV11-3 and TRBJ1-1; no clear D gene. The CDR3 runs 13 residues. V lost 2 bases to trimming and J lost 5 bases, with 9 bases between them. Germline-derived CDR1 and CDR2 are SGHNT and YENEEA. The CDR3 sequence is CASSLMLETEAFF. The CDR3 bases are TGTGCCAGCAGCTTAATGCTAGAGACTGAAGCTTTCTTT.

This chain uses TRBV2 with TRBJ2-5; D remains unclear. In germline, CDR1 is SNHLY, CDR2 FYNNEI. The CDR3 is 14 residues long. V was trimmed by 0 bases and J by 3 bases, leaving 8 bases between them. CDR3 loop: CASSEALLKETQYF. CDR3 DNA sequence: TGTGCCAGCAGTGAAGCGCTTCTGAAAGAGACCCAGTACTTC. The full variable domain, with the rest looked up from reference TRBV2 and TRBJ2-5, is EPEVTQTPSHQVTQMGQEVILRCVPISNHLYFYWYRQILGQKVEFLVSFYNNEISEKSEIFDDQFSVERPDGSNFTLKIRSTKLEDSAMYFCASSEALLKETQYFGPGTRLLVL.

This chain connects TRBV11-3 to TRBJ2-7, with 15 bases identical to TRBD2. V shed 8 bases and J 2 bases; nucleotides not matched to a gene: 7. This CDR3 contains 16 residues. The germline gives CDR1 SGHNT, CDR2 YENEEA. The CDR3: CASLVGTSGGTYEQYF. CDR3 nucleotides: TGTGCCAGCCTGGTAGGGACTAGCGGGGGGACCTACGAGCAGTACTTC.

CDR3 in DNA: TGTGCCAGCAGCTCCTTACGAGGGAACACCATATATTTT. It translates to CASSSLRGNTIYF. The J gene is TRBJ1-3, the V gene TRBV4-2; D gene uncertain. The germline V and J ends were trimmed by 5 bases and 7 bases, with 12 bases remaining between them. Germline V gives CDR1 LGHNA, CDR2 YNFKEQ. The CDR3 consists of 13 residues.

This clone was found a few times. The chain links TRBV30 to TRBJ2-5; 12 bases fit TRBD2. In germline, CDR1 is GTSNPN, CDR2 SVGIG (reference sequence). This CDR3 spans 15 amino acids. Trimming cost V 7 bases and J 4 bases; bases outside gene matches: 10. Here the CDR3 DNA reads TGTGCCTCAAAGGGGCTAGCGGGAGGGCGAGAGACCCAGTACTTC. This sequence encodes CASKGLAGGRETQYF.

The chain carries TRBV19 and TRBJ2-2; 7 nucleotides line up with TRBD2. Germline V gene data show CDR1 as LNHDA and CDR2 as SQIVND (reference sequence). With 1 base clipped from V and 4 bases from J, the junction kept 3 bases outside the gene matches. CDR3 length equals 15 residues. CDR3 residues: CASSIAASGTGELFF. The CDR3 DNA reads as TGTGCCAGTAGTATAGCGGCTAGCGGCACCGGGGAGCTGTTTTTT.

Many counts were recorded for this clone. The rearrangement joins TRBV19 to TRBJ1-6; D remains unclear. The CDR3 covers 12 residues. Trimming pared 3 bases from V and 14 bases from J, leaving 11 bases between. CDR1 is LNHDA, CDR2 SQIVND, per germline (reference sequence). CDR3 in DNA: TGTGCCAGTAGTATGACGGGAGGAGCCCTCCACTTT. Its translation: CASSMTGGALHF.

The rearrangement joins TRBV11-3 to TRBJ2-1; 12 positions match TRBD2. The CDR3 sequence is 17 residues long. The V and J ends lost 1 base and 2 bases, in that order; junction bases with no gene match: 3. Germline-derived CDR1 and CDR2 are SGHNT and YENEEA. The CDR3 nucleotides are TGTGCCAGCAGCTTAGGGACTAGCGGGGCCGCCTACAATGAGCAGTTCTTC. Amino acid sequence: CASSLGTSGAAYNEQFF.

The V gene is TRBV9, the J gene TRBJ1-6, with 12 positions matching TRBD1. The V segment lost 3 bases and the J segment 9 bases; nucleotides outside the gene matches: 4. This CDR3 has 15 amino acids. In germline, CDR1 is SGDLS, CDR2 YYNGEE. DNA for the CDR3: TGTGCCAGCAGCGCCGGGACAGGGGGCGGTTCACCCCTCCACTTT. This encodes CASSAGTGGGSPLHF.

V is TRBV30 and J is TRBJ1-1, with 7 bases that match TRBD1. V gave up 0 bases and J gave up 3 bases; unmatched junction bases: 4. The CDR3 loop spans 14 amino acids. Germline CDR1 and CDR2: GTSNPN and SVGIG (reference sequence). The CDR3 reads CAWSVDRVDTEAFF. The CDR3 DNA reads as TGTGCCTGGAGTGTAGACAGGGTAGACACTGAAGCTTTCTTT.

The rearrangement uses TRBV13 and TRBJ2-3, with D perhaps matching TRBD1 (5 bases). V lost 2 bases to trimming and J lost 2 bases, with 11 bases between them. Per the germline V gene, CDR1 is PRHDT and CDR2 is FYEKMQ (reference sequence). The CDR3 has 15 residues. The CDR3 DNA is TGTGCCAGCAGCTTAAATTCCAGGGCCACAGATACGCAGTATTTT. It translates to CASSLNSRATDTQYF. Together with reference TRBV13 and TRBJ2-3, the CDR3 gives the full variable domain: AAGVIQSPRHLIKEKRETATLKCYPIPRHDTVYWYQQGPGQDPQFLISFYEKMQSDKGSIPDRFSAQQFSDYHSELNMSSLELGDSALYFCASSLNSRATDTQYFGPGTRLTVL.

CDR3 nucleotide sequence: TGTGCCAGCAGCGGGGGGGGAGTAGGCCAGCCCCAGCATTTT. Amino acids: CASSGGGVGQPQHF. The chain is built from TRBV7-9 and TRBJ1-5; D might be TRBD1 (5 bases). V dropped 5 bases and J dropped 7 bases, with 15 bases sitting between them. Germline CDR1 SEHNR, CDR2 FQNEAQ (reference sequence). CDR3 size: 14 residues.

The chain is built from TRBV5-6 and TRBJ1-2; 9 bases are a match to TRBD1. Trimming removed 4 bases from V and 6 bases from J; junction bases left unmatched: 7. CDR1 and CDR2 (germline): SGHDT, YYEEEE. CDR3 length equals 14 residues. Here the CDR3 reads CASSRDRERNGYTF. The DNA for the CDR3 is TGTGCCAGCAGCCGGGACAGGGAGAGGAATGGCTACACCTTC.

V and J are TRBV30 and TRBJ2-1; TRBD2 matches at 8 bases. CDR1 and CDR2 from the germline V gene are GTSNPN and SVGIG (reference sequence). V dropped 5 bases and J dropped 4; count of bases not matched to a gene: 4. The CDR3 runs to 13 residues. Here the CDR3 reads CAWLGLGYNEQFF. The CDR3, as DNA: TGTGCCTGGTTGGGACTAGGTTACAATGAGCAGTTCTTC.

The chain joins TRBV2 to TRBJ1-2; D is uncertain. The CDR3 extends over 14 amino acids. Trimming took off 3 bases at V and 6 bases at J, with 14 bases between the two ends. CDR1 and CDR2 (germline): SNHLY, FYNNEI. The CDR3 reads CASSEVRLGHGYTF. DNA of the CDR3: TGTGCCAGCAGTGAGGTACGATTAGGCCATGGCTACACCTTC.